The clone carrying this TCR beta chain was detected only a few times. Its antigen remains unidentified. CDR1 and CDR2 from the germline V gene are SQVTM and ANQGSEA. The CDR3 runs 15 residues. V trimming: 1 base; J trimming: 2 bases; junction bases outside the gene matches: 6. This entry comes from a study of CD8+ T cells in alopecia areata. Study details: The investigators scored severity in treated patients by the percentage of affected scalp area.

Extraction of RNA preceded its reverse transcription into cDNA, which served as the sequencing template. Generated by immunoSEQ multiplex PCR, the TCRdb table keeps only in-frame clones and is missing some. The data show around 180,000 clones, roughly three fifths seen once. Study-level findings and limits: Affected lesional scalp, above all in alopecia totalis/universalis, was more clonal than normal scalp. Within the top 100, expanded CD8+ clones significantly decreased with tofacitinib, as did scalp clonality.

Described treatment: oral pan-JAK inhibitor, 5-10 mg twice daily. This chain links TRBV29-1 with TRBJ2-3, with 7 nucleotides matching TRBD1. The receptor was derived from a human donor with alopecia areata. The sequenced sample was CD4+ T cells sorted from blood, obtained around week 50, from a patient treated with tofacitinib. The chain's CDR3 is CSVEGVTGFTDTQYF. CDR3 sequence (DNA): TGCAGCGTTGAAGGAGTGACAGGGTTCACAGATACGCAGTATTTT.